The 29 T cell receptor beta chains given below trace back to one sample, sequenced in a study of blood T cell repertoires in COVID-19. Clones were sequenced by immunoSEQ multiplex PCR, and TCRdb holds only the in-frame ones, with some missing. The sample yields 300,000 to 350,000 clones, roughly 89% seen once. The sequenced sample was peripheral blood. These receptor sequences come from a woman in her forties with COVID-19, enrolled during active disease.

This clone was seen a handful of times. The chain joins TRBV7-9 to TRBJ2-3, with 8 bases aligning to TRBD2. The J segment lost 7 bases and the V segment lost 5 bases, leaving 11 bases of the junction unmatched. This CDR3 spans 15 amino acids. CDR1 SEHNR and CDR2 FQNEAQ come from the germline V gene (reference sequence). The CDR3 here is CASSQRGGAPHTQYF. CDR3 coding DNA: TGTGCCAGCAGCCAACGGGGGGGGGCCCCCCATACGCAGTATTTT.

V usage is TRBV25-1 and J usage is TRBJ1-2; D gene uncertain. The CDR3 runs 12 residues. Germline values: CDR1 MGHDK, CDR2 SYGVNS. Trimming pared 3 bases from V and 5 bases from J, leaving 7 bases between. This CDR3 reads CASSDLLYGYTF. CDR3 nucleotides: TGTGCCAGCAGTGATCTCCTATATGGCTACACCTTC.

To note about this clone: The sample has other DNA sequences that encode this CDR3 too. This sequence joins TRBV5-1 and TRBJ2-5, with D tentatively TRBD2 (5 bases). This CDR3 contains 13 residues. CDR1 is SGHRS and CDR2 is YFSETQ in the germline V gene. The V end was cut by 0 bases, the J end by 2 bases, with 5 bases between. CDR3 DNA sequence: TGCGCCAGCAGCTTGGTAGCGCAAGAGACCCAGTACTTC. The encoded protein is CASSLVAQETQYF. Drawing the rest from reference TRBV5-1 and TRBJ2-5, the complete variable domain is KAGVTQTPRYLIKTRGQQVTLSCSPISGHRSVSWYQQTPGQGLQFLFEYFSETQRNKGNFPGRFSGRQFSNSRSEMNVSTLELGDSALYLCASSLVAQETQYFGPGTRLLVL.

This CDR3 is CASSIGLAGGPGSGANVLTF. CDR3 in DNA: TGCGCCAGCAGCATTGGACTAGCGGGGGGCCCTGGTTCTGGGGCCAACGTCCTGACTTTC. The chain is built from TRBV4-3 and TRBJ2-6; 14 bases align to TRBD2. Germline V CDR1 and CDR2: LGHNA, YSLEER. Trimming at V came to 5 bases and at J to 1 base, leaving 10 bases not matched to a gene. This CDR3 comprises 20 residues.

This chain connects TRBV12-3 or TRBV12-4 to TRBJ1-2; TRBD1 matches 9 bases. The CDR3 runs to 13 residues. Trimming took 7 bases from V and 8 from J; bases not matched to a gene: 8. The CDR3 sequence is CASNTGQGRGYTF. The CDR3 DNA reads as TGTGCCAGCAATACGGGACAGGGACGAGGCTACACCTTC.

This chain links TRBV12-3 or TRBV12-4 with TRBJ2-7, with D possibly matching TRBD1 (5 bases). The CDR3 covers 13 residues. V was pared by 3 bases and J by 2 bases, with 8 bases between. This chain's CDR3 is CASSLTAPYEQYF. CDR3 in DNA: TGTGCCAGCAGTTTGACAGCTCCCTACGAGCAGTACTTC.

The chain couples TRBV2 to TRBJ1-6; D possibly corresponds to TRBD1 (6 bases). Germline V gene data show CDR1 as SNHLY and CDR2 as FYNNEI. V lost 11 bases and J 0 bases, leaving 14 bases between the germline ends. The CDR3 is 15 residues long. DNA for the CDR3: TGTGCCGGAAGGGGGGGCTACTCCTATAATTCACCCCTCCACTTT. Translating it yields CAGRGGYSYNSPLHF. Filled out from reference TRBV2 and TRBJ1-6, the complete variable domain reads EPEVTQTPSHQVTQMGQEVILRCVPISNHLYFYWYRQILGQKVEFLVSFYNNEISEKSEIFDDQFSVERPDGSNFTLKIRSTKLEDSAMYFCAGRGGYSYNSPLHFGNGTRLTVT.

The chain combines TRBV5-1 with TRBJ2-7; 9 bases line up with TRBD2. The length of the CDR3 is 20 residues. V lost 2 bases to trimming and J lost 0 bases; unmatched junction nucleotides: 18. Germline CDR1 and CDR2: SGHRS and YFSETQ. CDR3 sequence (DNA): TGCGCCAGCAGCTTCGCCCCAGGACTAGCGCGAACAATGAGCTCCTACGAGCAGTACTTC. Translated, it gives CASSFAPGLARTMSSYEQYF.

The rearrangement uses TRBV5-1 and TRBJ2-7; 10 nucleotides match TRBD2. This CDR3 is built from 14 residues. Germline assignment: CDR1 SGHRS and CDR2 YFSETQ. The V and J ends lost 6 bases and 5 bases, in that order; junction bases with no gene match: 8. CDR3 in amino acids: CASTPAGGPNEQYF. In DNA, the CDR3 is TGCGCCAGCACCCCAGCGGGAGGGCCTAACGAGCAGTACTTC.

The chain joins TRBV7-3 to TRBJ2-3; 7 positions agree with TRBD1. Germline V gene sequence: CDR1 SGHTA, CDR2 FQGTGA. J was trimmed by 1 base and V by 5 bases; bases with no gene match: 12. CDR3 size: 17 residues. The CDR3 DNA follows: TGTGCCAGCAGCCCCGCCCGGACAGGCCCACGCACAGATACGCAGTATTTT. Its translation is CASSPARTGPRTDTQYF.

The gene calls are TRBV13 and TRBJ2-3; 9 bases are shared with TRBD2. The CDR3 consists of 14 residues. CDR1 and CDR2 from the germline V gene are PRHDT and FYEKMQ (reference sequence). The ends lost 5 bases at V and 6 bases at J; junction bases unmatched: 6. CDR3 in amino acids: CASSRQSGRDTQYF. The CDR3 DNA is TGTGCCAGCAGCCGTCAGAGCGGGAGGGATACGCAGTATTTT.

This clone showed up just once. The chain joins TRBV9 to TRBJ2-3; 8 nucleotides line up with TRBD1. J gave up 5 bases and V 3 bases, and 20 bases lay outside the gene matches. This CDR3 is built from 19 residues. CDR1 is SGDLS and CDR2 is YYNGEE in the germline V gene. The CDR3 region is CASSGGVGTGVIRRDTQYF. The CDR3 DNA sequence: TGTGCCAGCAGCGGTGGGGTGGGGACAGGTGTTATACGAAGAGATACGCAGTATTTT.

The chain is built from TRBV18 and TRBJ2-7; D possibly corresponds to TRBD1 (6 bases). V was trimmed by 3 bases and J by 5 bases, leaving 14 bases between them. CDR3 length: 14 amino acids. Looked up from germline, CDR1 is KGHSH and CDR2 is LQKENI. CDR3: CASSPLAGDDEQYF. CDR3 DNA sequence: TGTGCCAGCTCACCGTTGGCAGGGGACGACGAGCAGTACTTC.

The chain combines TRBV4-1 with TRBJ2-7; a possible D gene is TRBD1 (5 bases). Germline V gives CDR1 MGHRA, CDR2 YSYEKL. The V end was cut by 4 bases, the J end by 6 bases, with 10 bases between. CDR3 length: 12 amino acids. The chain's CDR3 is CASSLPTAEQYF. The CDR3 bases are TGCGCCAGCAGCCTACCGACAGCCGAGCAGTACTTC.

This clone appeared a few times. The chain uses TRBV7-2 and TRBJ1-6; no definite D call. The CDR3 covers 15 residues. Trimming stripped 0 bases from V and 7 bases from J, with 10 bases between. Germline V lookup: CDR1 SGHTA, CDR2 FQGNSA. For the CDR3, the DNA is TGTGCCAGCAGCTTAGCGCTGGGCACGAATTCACCCCTCCACTTT. Translation gives CASSLALGTNSPLHF.

This clone was seen just once. V gene TRBV28 combines with J gene TRBJ2-1; D is unresolved. This CDR3 is 14 amino acids long. In germline, CDR1 is MDHEN, CDR2 SYDVKM. V was cut by 5 bases and J by 2 bases, with 10 bases left in between. The CDR3 nucleotides read TGTGCCAGCAGTCAACACGCCACCTACAATGAGCAGTTCTTC. Its protein is CASSQHATYNEQFF.

The chain recombines TRBV10-3 with TRBJ2-1; the match to TRBD2 covers 8 bases. Germline trimming cut 6 bases from V and 9 bases from J; bases unmatched to any gene: 7. There are 13 residues in the CDR3. Per the germline V gene, CDR1 is ENHRY and CDR2 is SYGVKD. CDR3 in amino acids: CAIRLAEGGEQFF. The CDR3 DNA is TGTGCCATCAGACTAGCGGAAGGGGGTGAGCAGTTCTTC.

This clone was observed a handful of times. The chain combines TRBV2 with TRBJ1-5, with TRBD1 identical over 9 bases. Germline V gene data show CDR1 as SNHLY and CDR2 as FYNNEI. The CDR3 is made up of 15 amino acids. V dropped 8 bases and J dropped 0; count of bases not matched to a gene: 5. CDR3 nucleotides: TGTGCCAGCGGCTGGGGACAGGGTAGCAATCAGCCCCAGCATTTT. Encoded protein: CASGWGQGSNQPQHF.

V and J are TRBV15 and TRBJ1-2, with TRBD1 identical over 10 bases. From germline, CDR1 is LNHNV and CDR2 YYDKDF (reference sequence). Trimming removed 5 bases from V and 1 base from J; junction bases left unmatched: 4. The CDR3 is 15 residues long. The CDR3 loop reads CATSRRDRGNYGYTF. The CDR3 DNA is TGTGCCACCAGCCGAAGGGACAGGGGTAACTATGGCTACACCTTC.

The chain links TRBV7-2 to TRBJ2-7; D gene unclear. The CDR3 spans 15 residues. V shed 2 bases and J shed 0 bases, with 11 bases lying between them. Looked up from germline, CDR1 is SGHTA and CDR2 is FQGNSA. The CDR3 nucleotides are TGTGCCAGCAGCTTAATCACAGTAGGCTCCTACGAGCAGTACTTC. As protein: CASSLITVGSYEQYF.

V and J are TRBV12-3 or TRBV12-4 and TRBJ2-7; TRBD1 is a possible D gene (6 bases). The CDR3 is made up of 12 amino acids. Trimming took 6 bases from V and 3 from J, leaving 9 bases between them. The CDR3, as DNA: TGTGCCAGCAGCCAGGACAGCTACGAGCAGTACTTC. Protein: CASSQDSYEQYF.

This chain connects TRBV21-1 to TRBJ1-6; TRBD1 reflects the table's D call only, with no check against the DNA. TRBV21-1 counts as a pseudogene. This CDR3 contains 17 residues. The CDR3 nucleotides are TGTGCCAGCAGCAAAGTGGGACAGGACCACACAGATTCACCCCTCCACTTT. Amino acid sequence: CASSKVGQDHTDSPLHF.

The chain couples TRBV4-3 to TRBJ2-7; 9 nucleotides match TRBD1. Losses at the gene ends were 0 bases for V and 9 bases for J; bases not matched to a gene: 9. The germline V gene encodes CDR1 LGHNA and CDR2 YSLEER. This CDR3 region has 15 residues. CDR3 in amino acids: CASSQDAYTGGGQYF. DNA of the CDR3: TGCGCCAGCAGCCAAGATGCGTACACAGGGGGCGGGCAGTACTTC.

A few counts support this clone. The rearrangement uses TRBV27 and TRBJ1-2, with a tentative D call TRBD1 (6 bases). Trimming took off 0 bases at V and 5 bases at J, with 10 bases between the two ends. The CDR3 covers 14 residues. CDR1 is MNHEY, CDR2 SMNVEV, per germline (reference sequence). As DNA, the CDR3 is TGTGCCAGCAGTTTATCAGGCAGGGGATATGGCTACACCTTC. It translates to CASSLSGRGYGYTF.

The V gene is TRBV2, the J gene TRBJ2-1; possibly TRBD2 for D (5 bases). The CDR3 covers 14 residues. CDR1 is SNHLY, CDR2 FYNNEI, per germline. V was clipped by 6 bases and J by 5 bases, with 14 bases between them. CDR3 bases: TGTGCCAGCAGCGAAACTACTAGTGACAATGAGCAGTTCTTC. Amino acid sequence: CASSETTSDNEQFF.

The rearrangement uses TRBV21-1 and TRBJ2-5; TRBD1 is taken as the D call from the table, unchecked against the DNA. TRBV21-1 is classified as a pseudogene. The CDR3 covers 17 residues. The CDR3 nucleotides read TGTGCCAGCAGCAAAGAGGAGAACAGGGGCTACCCGGAGACCCAGTACTTC. Its protein product is CASSKEENRGYPETQYF.

This clone turned up a few times. The chain joins TRBV27 to TRBJ1-6; possibly TRBD1 for D (6 bases). The V gene's germline CDR1 is MNHEY and CDR2 SMNVEV (reference sequence). The V end lost 5 bases, the J end lost 7 bases, and 12 bases lay between the germline ends. The CDR3 runs to 14 residues. CDR3 coding DNA: TGTGCCAGCAGTGCAGGGACAACGAATTCACCCCTCCACTTT. Protein: CASSAGTTNSPLHF.

The J gene is TRBJ1-1, the V gene TRBV6-6; possible D gene TRBD1, 6 bases. CDR1 MNHNY and CDR2 SVGAGI come from the germline V gene (reference sequence). V was pared by 6 bases and J by 5 bases, with 16 bases between. The CDR3 is 14 amino acids. CDR3 DNA sequence: TGTGCCAGCAGGCCGGACAGTTTGACGACTGAAGCTTTCTTT. This encodes CASRPDSLTTEAFF.

The table lists this clone with a count of one. The chain uses TRBV10-3 and TRBJ2-7, with TRBD2 matching over 10 bases. CDR1 ENHRY and CDR2 SYGVKD come from the germline V gene. V dropped 6 bases and J dropped 0; count of bases not matched to a gene: 17. This CDR3 has 19 amino acids. The CDR3: CAIRAVVGSSSGGSYEQYF. For the CDR3, the DNA is TGTGCCATCAGGGCCGTAGTCGGCTCCTCTAGCGGGGGCTCCTACGAGCAGTACTTC.